A single sample is the source of the 29 T cell receptor beta chains below, sequenced in a study of Tregs in tolerant kidney transplant recipients (dated by TCRdb to about 2019). Transplants used related donors with nonmyeloablative bone marrow transplantation; mixed chimerism was transient in the human trials. The library was obtained by the immunoSEQ multiplex PCR assay. The table comes from immuneACCESS by way of TCRdb, which keeps in-frame sequences with V and J called. Part of the clones is missing from these tables; in studies checked, under half for an unresolved V gene and the rest for unknown reasons. Counted in this sample were 45,000 to 55,000 clones; approximately 90% of them appeared once. The ten largest clones represent roughly 15% of the sample. Sequenced material: CD8+ T cells from blood (PBMCs), taken 24 months after the transplant. The source is a human patient who received a combined kidney and bone marrow transplant. After a transplant, not all T cells may be the patient's own; some may come from the graft donor.

The chain uses TRBV2 and TRBJ1-4; D is possibly TRBD1 (6 bases). The V gene lost 6 bases and the J gene lost 6 bases, with 14 bases spanning the gap. Germline assignment: CDR1 SNHLY and CDR2 FYNNEI. The CDR3 is made up of 14 amino acids. CDR3 in DNA: TGTGCCAGCAGACGACAGGTTCTGGATGAAAAACTGTTTTTT. It translates to CASRRQVLDEKLFF.

This chain connects TRBV7-9 to TRBJ2-1, with TRBD2 identical over 9 bases. The trim removed 5 bases at V and 4 bases at J, leaving 9 bases unmatched. Germline-derived CDR1 and CDR2 are SEHNR and FQNEAQ (reference sequence). CDR3 length: 16 residues. CDR3 loop: CASSQTPSGEYNEQFF. CDR3 in DNA: TGTGCCAGCAGCCAGACTCCTAGCGGGGAGTACAATGAGCAGTTCTTC.

CDR3 bases: TGTGCCAGCAGCGTAGCAGGGGGCTGGCAGCCCCAGCATTTT. It encodes CASSVAGGWQPQHF. The chain combines TRBV9 with TRBJ1-5; 8 nucleotides agree with TRBD1. Germline lookup yields CDR1 SGDLS and CDR2 YYNGEE. V was clipped by 0 bases and J by 7 bases; unmatched bases: 3. CDR3 length: 14 amino acids.

The chain couples TRBV9 to TRBJ2-2, with TRBD2 matching 7 bases. Germline CDR1 and CDR2: SGDLS and YYNGEE. The ends lost 3 bases at V and 7 bases at J; junction bases unmatched: 12. The CDR3 consists of 16 residues. This CDR3 is CASSAGSGMRSGELFF. The CDR3 nucleotides are TGTGCCAGCAGCGCTGGAAGCGGGATGAGGAGCGGGGAGCTGTTTTTT.

The rearrangement joins TRBV2 to TRBJ2-4, with D possibly being TRBD1 (5 bases). The CDR3 spans 11 residues. V lost 7 bases and J 15 bases, leaving 16 bases between the germline ends. The germline V gene encodes CDR1 SNHLY and CDR2 FYNNEI. The CDR3 here is CASKGVGPSYF. Written as DNA, the CDR3 is TGTGCCAGCAAAGGGGTGGGGCCCTCGTACTTC. Drawing the rest from reference TRBV2 and TRBJ2-4, the complete variable domain is EPEVTQTPSHQVTQMGQEVILRCVPISNHLYFYWYRQILGQKVEFLVSFYNNEISEKSEIFDDQFSVERPDGSNFTLKIRSTKLEDSAMYFCASKGVGPSYFGAGTRLSVL.

This rearrangement joins TRBV15 to TRBJ2-5, with D possibly being TRBD1 (6 bases). V was cut by 5 bases and J by 0 bases, with 13 bases left in between. Germline lookup yields CDR1 LNHNV and CDR2 YYDKDF (reference sequence). CDR3 length: 15 amino acids. The CDR3 loop is CATSARDTDQETQYF. As DNA, the CDR3 is TGTGCCACCAGCGCACGGGACACCGACCAAGAGACCCAGTACTTC.

The gene calls are TRBV19 and TRBJ2-7; 7 nucleotides align to TRBD1. Germline V gene sequence: CDR1 LNHDA, CDR2 SQIVND (reference sequence). Losses at the gene ends were 8 bases for V and 2 bases for J; bases not matched to a gene: 3. The CDR3 has 12 residues. CDR3 in amino acids: CASGTGAYEQYF. Written as DNA, the CDR3 is TGTGCCAGTGGCACAGGGGCCTACGAGCAGTACTTC.

The chain is built from TRBV7-7 and TRBJ1-4; maybe TRBD1 (6 bases). Trimming stripped 1 base from V and 5 bases from J, with 14 bases between. In germline, CDR1 is SSHAT, CDR2 FNYEAQ (reference sequence). The CDR3 length is 16 residues. DNA for the CDR3: TGTGCCAGCAGCTTAGGAGGGCCAGGGGAAAATGAAAAACTGTTTTTT. Protein: CASSLGGPGENEKLFF. The full variable domain, in which reference TRBV7-7 and TRBJ1-4 provide the parts outside the CDR3, is GAGVSQSPRYKVTKRGQDVTLRCDPISSHATLYWYQQALGQGPEFLTYFNYEAQPDKSGLPSDRFSAERPEGSISTLTIQRTEQRDSAMYRCASSLGGPGENEKLFFGSGTQLSVL.

The chain couples TRBV7-7 to TRBJ2-2; D perhaps matches TRBD1 (5 bases). Trimming cost V 0 bases and J 4 bases, with 12 bases left between them. This CDR3 is 16 amino acids long. Germline V gene lookup returns CDR1 SSHAT and CDR2 FNYEAQ (reference sequence). DNA of the CDR3: TGTGCCAGCAGCTTAGCGCTACAGGCGAGCACCGGGGAGCTGTTTTTT. Protein product: CASSLALQASTGELFF.

The chain recombines TRBV19 with TRBJ1-1, with D possibly being TRBD1 (5 bases). The CDR3 consists of 15 residues. Germline CDR1 reads LNHDA; CDR2 reads SQIVND (reference sequence). Trimming stripped 5 bases from V and 1 base from J, with 14 bases between. This CDR3 reads CASSQGTGSNTEAFF. The CDR3 nucleotides read TGTGCCAGTAGTCAGGGAACGGGTTCGAACACTGAAGCTTTCTTT. Based on the CDR3 plus reference TRBV19 and TRBJ1-1, the full variable domain is DGGITQSPKYLFRKEGQNVTLSCEQNLNHDAMYWYRQDPGQGLRLIYYSQIVNDFQKGDIAEGYSVSREKKESFPLTVTSAQKNPTAFYLCASSQGTGSNTEAFFGQGTRLTVV.

The V gene is TRBV11-3, the J gene TRBJ2-4; D may be TRBD2 (7 bases). This CDR3 is built from 15 residues. Per the germline V gene, CDR1 is SGHNT and CDR2 is YENEEA. V was shortened by 5 bases and J by 7 bases, with 18 bases between the two germline ends. The CDR3 DNA sequence: TGTGCCAGCAGCCCCGGGGGGCTAGCTCGGAACATTCAGTACTTC. Translating gives CASSPGGLARNIQYF.

Notes on this clone: This CDR3 is also generated by other DNA sequences in the sample. The CDR3 bases are TGTGCCAGCAGTTTAGGCGCCGGGGGAAGTATTGGAAACACCATATATTTT. This sequence encodes CASSLGAGGSIGNTIYF. The chain combines TRBV28 with TRBJ1-3; perhaps TRBD1 as D (5 bases). Trimming removed 2 bases from V and 3 bases from J, with 17 bases in between. Germline CDR1 and CDR2: MDHEN and SYDVKM. CDR3 size: 17 residues.

This sequence joins TRBV7-6 and TRBJ2-2; TRBD2 might be the D (7 bases). The CDR3 contains 17 residues. Trimming took 4 bases from V and 3 from J, leaving 18 bases between them. CDR1 is SGHVS, CDR2 FNYEAQ, per germline. This CDR3 is CASSSLGGAIDTGELFF. CDR3 in DNA: TGTGCCAGCAGCTCACTTGGGGGGGCTATAGACACCGGGGAGCTGTTTTTT. The variable domain in full, with the rest retrieved from reference TRBV7-6 and TRBJ2-2, is GAGVSQSPRYKVTKRGQDVALRCDPISGHVSLYWYRQALGQGPEFLTYFNYEAQQDKSGLPNDRFSAERPEGSISTLTIQRTEQRDSAMYRCASSSLGGAIDTGELFFGEGSRLTVL.

The chain is built from TRBV19 and TRBJ2-7; the match to TRBD1 covers 10 bases. Germline V gene sequence: CDR1 LNHDA, CDR2 SQIVND (reference sequence). The ends lost 3 bases at V and 0 bases at J; junction bases unmatched: 5. The CDR3 contains 16 residues. CDR3 residues: CASSMTGGSVSYEQYF. For the CDR3, the DNA is TGTGCCAGTAGTATGACAGGGGGCTCGGTCTCCTACGAGCAGTACTTC.

The rearrangement joins TRBV27 to TRBJ2-3, with D perhaps TRBD2 (5 bases). The CDR3 extends over 12 amino acids. Germline V gives CDR1 MNHEY, CDR2 SMNVEV (reference sequence). V lost 10 bases and J 4 bases, leaving 12 bases between the germline ends. For the CDR3, the DNA is TGTGCCACGTCGGACTGGGCAGATACGCAGTATTTT. Protein sequence: CATSDWADTQYF.

The V call is TRBV7-9, the J call TRBJ2-7, with 8 bases that match TRBD1. Germline CDR1 and CDR2: SEHNR and FQNEAQ (reference sequence). This CDR3 is 12 amino acids long. Trimming removed 7 bases from V and 4 bases from J; junction bases left unmatched: 3. For the CDR3, the DNA is TGTGCCAGCACAGGGGGCACTTACGAGCAGTACTTC. The encoded protein is CASTGGTYEQYF.

The CDR3 spells CASSPPGDRSQETQYF. The CDR3, as DNA: TGTGCCAGCTCACCCCCAGGGGACAGATCTCAAGAGACCCAGTACTTC. The chain carries TRBV18 and TRBJ2-5; 7 nucleotides agree with TRBD1. The CDR3 consists of 16 residues. Germline V lookup: CDR1 KGHSH, CDR2 LQKENI. J gave up 2 bases and V 3 bases, and 9 bases lay outside the gene matches.

CDR3 in amino acids: CASSIRQATNEKLFF. The CDR3, as DNA: TGTGCCAGCAGTATCAGACAAGCAACTAATGAAAAACTGTTTTTT. V usage is TRBV28 and J usage is TRBJ1-4; D gene ambiguous. The CDR3 extends over 15 amino acids. The ends were cut back, 5 bases at V and 0 bases at J, with 10 bases in the middle. Germline CDR1 MDHEN, CDR2 SYDVKM.

The V gene is TRBV7-2, the J gene TRBJ2-5; D is unresolved. The V gene's germline CDR1 is SGHTA and CDR2 FQGNSA. The CDR3 length is 15 residues. V lost 1 base and J lost 2, with 11 bases in between. The CDR3 spells CASSLVYTKQETQYF. Written as DNA, the CDR3 is TGTGCCAGCAGCTTAGTTTATACAAAGCAAGAGACCCAGTACTTC.

The chain uses TRBV13 and TRBJ2-3; D unresolved. Germline V gives CDR1 PRHDT, CDR2 FYEKMQ (reference sequence). Trimming left V 4 bases short and J 0 bases short, with 17 bases between. This CDR3 has 17 amino acids. The CDR3 nucleotides are TGTGCCAGCAGCTCCGATTTAGTAGCAGATAGCACAGATACGCAGTATTTT. Protein: CASSSDLVADSTDTQYF.

This chain links TRBV27 with TRBJ2-3, with D tentatively TRBD1 (6 bases). The CDR3 has 17 amino acids. Deletions cut 4 bases from V and 0 bases from J, with 17 bases between. Per germline, CDR1 MNHEY and CDR2 SMNVEV (reference sequence). DNA of the CDR3: TGTGCCAGCAGTTCCCTACCTTACAGGGAAAGCACAGATACGCAGTATTTT. The encoded protein is CASSSLPYRESTDTQYF.

The gene calls are TRBV7-9 and TRBJ1-5; 7 nucleotides align to TRBD1. Germline V gene sequence: CDR1 SEHNR, CDR2 FQNEAQ (reference sequence). The CDR3 contains 16 residues. Losses at the gene ends were 5 bases for V and 5 bases for J; bases not matched to a gene: 12. The CDR3 spells CASSPGQEGLDQPQHF. CDR3 sequence (DNA): TGTGCCAGCAGCCCTGGACAGGAAGGATTGGATCAGCCCCAGCATTTT.

The chain links TRBV29-1 to TRBJ1-2; D possibly corresponds to TRBD1 (5 bases). Looked up from germline, CDR1 is SQVTM and CDR2 is ANQGSEA. This CDR3 contains 13 residues. V was clipped by 3 bases and J by 2 bases, with 10 bases between them. The CDR3 nucleotides are TGCAGCGTTGACAGGGCCAACAACTATGGCTACACCTTC. Protein product: CSVDRANNYGYTF.

The V and J genes are TRBV4-2 and TRBJ2-7; 8 bases are a match to TRBD1. The CDR3 totals 14 residues. V was pared by 8 bases and J by 3 bases, with 9 bases of the junction left unmatched. Germline-derived CDR1 and CDR2 are LGHNA and YNFKEQ. This CDR3 reads CASRQGKIIYEQYF. CDR3 DNA sequence: TGTGCCAGCCGACAGGGGAAAATCATCTACGAGCAGTACTTC.

This chain links TRBV5-5 with TRBJ2-7, with 13 bases fitting TRBD2. Germline V gives CDR1 SGHKS, CDR2 YYEKEE (reference sequence). CDR3 length equals 15 residues. The ends lost 0 bases at V and 3 bases at J; junction bases unmatched: 0. The CDR3 is CASSLGLAGGYEQYF. The CDR3, as DNA: TGTGCCAGCAGCTTGGGACTAGCGGGAGGCTACGAGCAGTACTTC. The full variable domain, in which reference TRBV5-5 and TRBJ2-7 provide the parts outside the CDR3, is DAGVTQSPTHLIKTRGQQVTLRCSPISGHKSVSWYQQVLGQGPQFIFQYYEKEERGRGNFPDRFSARQFPNYSSELNVNALLLGDSALYLCASSLGLAGGYEQYFGPGTRLTVT.

This clone was detected only once. V is TRBV29-1 and J is TRBJ2-1, with TRBD1 matching 10 bases. Trimming cost V 3 bases and J 6 bases; bases outside gene matches: 8. The germline V gene encodes CDR1 SQVTM and CDR2 ANQGSEA. This CDR3 region has 15 residues. CDR3 sequence reads: CSVDPRDRGFNEQFF. The CDR3 coding sequence is TGCAGCGTTGATCCTCGGGACAGGGGTTTCAATGAGCAGTTCTTC.

J is TRBJ1-2 and V is TRBV13, with TRBD1 matching 7 bases. V was clipped by 2 bases and J by 2 bases; unmatched bases: 11. Germline V gene sequence: CDR1 PRHDT, CDR2 FYEKMQ (reference sequence). The CDR3 is 17 amino acids. The CDR3 DNA follows: TGTGCCAGCAGCTTACCTTCACTCGTACAGGGGAACTATGGCTACACCTTC. It translates to CASSLPSLVQGNYGYTF.

The chain combines TRBV29-1 with TRBJ2-7; a possible D gene is TRBD2 (5 bases). The CDR3 has 12 amino acids. V gave up 3 bases and J gave up 6 bases, with 12 bases separating them. Germline V CDR1 and CDR2: SQVTM, ANQGSEA. CDR3 residues: CSVERGPGEQYF. In DNA form, the CDR3 reads TGCAGCGTTGAGAGAGGGCCGGGCGAGCAGTACTTC.

This chain connects TRBV30 to TRBJ1-2; D unclear. V was shortened by 1 base and J by 1 base, with 7 bases between the two germline ends. The CDR3 totals 13 residues. Looked up from germline, CDR1 is GTSNPN and CDR2 is SVGIG (reference sequence). CDR3 coding DNA: TGTGCCTGGAGTGCTCTTATTAACTATGGCTACACCTTC. Residues: CAWSALINYGYTF.